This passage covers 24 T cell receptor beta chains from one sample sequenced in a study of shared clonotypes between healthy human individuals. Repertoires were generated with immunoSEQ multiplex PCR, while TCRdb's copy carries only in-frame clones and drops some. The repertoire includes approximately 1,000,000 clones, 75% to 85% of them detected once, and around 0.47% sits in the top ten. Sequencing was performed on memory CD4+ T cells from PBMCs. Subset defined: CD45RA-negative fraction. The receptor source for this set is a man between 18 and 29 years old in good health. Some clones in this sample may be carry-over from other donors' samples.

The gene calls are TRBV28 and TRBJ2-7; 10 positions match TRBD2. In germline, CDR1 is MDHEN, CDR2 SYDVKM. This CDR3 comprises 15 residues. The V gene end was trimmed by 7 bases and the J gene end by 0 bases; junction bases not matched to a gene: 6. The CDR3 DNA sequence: TGTGCCAGCAAACTACTAGCGGGATCCTCCTACGAGCAGTACTTC. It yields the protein CASKLLAGSSYEQYF.

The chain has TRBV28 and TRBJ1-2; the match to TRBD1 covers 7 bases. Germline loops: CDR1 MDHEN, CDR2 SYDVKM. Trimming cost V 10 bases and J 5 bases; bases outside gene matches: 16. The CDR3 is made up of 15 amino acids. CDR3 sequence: CATRQGAGVWYGYTF. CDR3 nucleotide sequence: TGTGCCACCAGACAGGGCGCGGGGGTATGGTATGGCTACACCTTC.

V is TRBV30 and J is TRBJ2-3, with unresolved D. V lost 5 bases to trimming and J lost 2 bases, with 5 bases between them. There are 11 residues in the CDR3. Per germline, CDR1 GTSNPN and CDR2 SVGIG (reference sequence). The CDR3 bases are TGTGCCTGGGTTTACACAGATACGCAGTATTTT. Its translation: CAWVYTDTQYF.

CDR3 sequence reads: CASSNRGRAGHEQFF. Written as DNA, the CDR3 is TGTGCCAGCAGCAATAGAGGGAGGGCCGGCCATGAGCAGTTCTTC. V is TRBV21-1 and J is TRBJ2-1; the DNA was not used to check the table's D call, TRBD2. TRBV21-1 is termed a pseudogene. The length of the CDR3 is 15 residues.

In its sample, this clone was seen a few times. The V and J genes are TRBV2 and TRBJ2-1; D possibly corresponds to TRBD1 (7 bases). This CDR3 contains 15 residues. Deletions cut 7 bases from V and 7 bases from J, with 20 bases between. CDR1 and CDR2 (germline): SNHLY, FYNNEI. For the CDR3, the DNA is TGTGCCAGCACTGCCGTCGGAGGGGGCCGTAATGAGCAGTTCTTC. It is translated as CASTAVGGGRNEQFF.

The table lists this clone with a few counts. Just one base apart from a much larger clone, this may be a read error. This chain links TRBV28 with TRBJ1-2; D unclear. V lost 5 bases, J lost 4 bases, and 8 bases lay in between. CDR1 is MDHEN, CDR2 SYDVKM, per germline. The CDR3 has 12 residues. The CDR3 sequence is CASSGSGYGYTF. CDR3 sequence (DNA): TGTGCCAGCAGTGGATCGGGCTATGGCTACACCTTC.

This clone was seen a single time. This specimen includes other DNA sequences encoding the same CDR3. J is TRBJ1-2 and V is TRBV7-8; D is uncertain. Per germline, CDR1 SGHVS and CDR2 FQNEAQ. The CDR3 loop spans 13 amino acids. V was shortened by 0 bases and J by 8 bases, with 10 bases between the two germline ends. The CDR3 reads CASSLAGTDGYTF. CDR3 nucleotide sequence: TGTGCCAGCAGCTTAGCAGGCACAGACGGCTACACCTTC.

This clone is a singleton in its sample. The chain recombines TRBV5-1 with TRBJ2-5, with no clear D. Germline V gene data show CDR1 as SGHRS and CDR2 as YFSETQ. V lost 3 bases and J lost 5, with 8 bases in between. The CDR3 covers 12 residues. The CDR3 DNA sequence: TGCGCCAGCAGCTGGACCTCGGAGACCCAGTACTTC. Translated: CASSWTSETQYF.

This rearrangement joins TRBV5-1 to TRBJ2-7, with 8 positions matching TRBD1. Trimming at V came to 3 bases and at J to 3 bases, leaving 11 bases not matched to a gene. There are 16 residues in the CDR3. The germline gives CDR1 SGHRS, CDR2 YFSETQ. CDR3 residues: CASSSAGTGNLYEQYF. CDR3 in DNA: TGCGCCAGCAGCTCGGCCGGGACAGGAAACCTCTACGAGCAGTACTTC.

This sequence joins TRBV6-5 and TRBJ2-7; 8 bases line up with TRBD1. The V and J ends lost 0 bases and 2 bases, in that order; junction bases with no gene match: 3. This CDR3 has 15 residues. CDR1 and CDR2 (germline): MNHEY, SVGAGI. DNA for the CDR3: TGTGCCAGCAGTTACTCACAGGGGGTGACCTACGAGCAGTACTTC. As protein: CASSYSQGVTYEQYF.

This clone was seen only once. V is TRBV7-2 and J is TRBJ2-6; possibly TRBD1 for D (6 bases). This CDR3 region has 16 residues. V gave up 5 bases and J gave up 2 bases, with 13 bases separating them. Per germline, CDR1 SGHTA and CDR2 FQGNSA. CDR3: CASSRIRGPGANVLTF. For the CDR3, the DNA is TGTGCCAGCAGCCGAATCAGGGGCCCTGGGGCCAACGTCCTGACTTTC.

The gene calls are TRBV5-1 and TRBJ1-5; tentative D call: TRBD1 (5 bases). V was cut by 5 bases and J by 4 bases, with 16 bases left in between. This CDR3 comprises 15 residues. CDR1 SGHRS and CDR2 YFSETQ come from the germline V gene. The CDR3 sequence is CASSPGTVWNQPQHF. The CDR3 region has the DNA TGCGCCAGCAGTCCAGGGACCGTATGGAATCAGCCCCAGCATTTT.

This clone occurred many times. In DNA, the CDR3 is TGTGCCAGTAGTTCCTCAGGAAGGGGTTCGAACACTGAAGCTTTCTTT. Its protein is CASSSSGRGSNTEAFF. The chain employs TRBV19 and TRBJ1-1; a possible D gene is TRBD1 (5 bases). V dropped 5 bases and J dropped 1 base, with 17 bases sitting between them. Germline V gene data show CDR1 as LNHDA and CDR2 as SQIVND (reference sequence). The CDR3 has 16 amino acids.

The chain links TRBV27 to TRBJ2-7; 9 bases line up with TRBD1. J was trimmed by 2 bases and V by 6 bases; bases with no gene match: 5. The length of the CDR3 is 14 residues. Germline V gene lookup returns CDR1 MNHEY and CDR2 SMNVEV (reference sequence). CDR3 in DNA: TGTGCCAGCAGGGACCGGACAGGGGCCTACGAGCAGTACTTC. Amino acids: CASRDRTGAYEQYF.

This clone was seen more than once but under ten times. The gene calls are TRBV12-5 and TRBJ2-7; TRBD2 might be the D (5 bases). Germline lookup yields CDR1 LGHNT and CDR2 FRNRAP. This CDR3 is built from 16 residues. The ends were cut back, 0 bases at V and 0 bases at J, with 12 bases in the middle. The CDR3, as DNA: TGTGCTAGTGGTTTGGTACGCCCAGGAGGCTCCTACGAGCAGTACTTC. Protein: CASGLVRPGGSYEQYF.

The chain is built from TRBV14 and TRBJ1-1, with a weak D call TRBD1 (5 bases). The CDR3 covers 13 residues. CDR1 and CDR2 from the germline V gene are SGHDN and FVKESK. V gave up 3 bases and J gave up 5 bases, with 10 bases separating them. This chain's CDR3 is CASSQLRETEAFF. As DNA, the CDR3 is TGTGCCAGCAGCCAGCTCAGGGAAACTGAAGCTTTCTTT.

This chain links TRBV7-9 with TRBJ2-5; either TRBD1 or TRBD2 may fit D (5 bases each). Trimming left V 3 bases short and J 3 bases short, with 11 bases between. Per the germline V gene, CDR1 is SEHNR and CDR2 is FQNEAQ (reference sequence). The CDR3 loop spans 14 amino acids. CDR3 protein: CASSFVWGKETQYF. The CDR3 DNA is TGTGCCAGCAGCTTTGTTTGGGGGAAAGAGACCCAGTACTTC.

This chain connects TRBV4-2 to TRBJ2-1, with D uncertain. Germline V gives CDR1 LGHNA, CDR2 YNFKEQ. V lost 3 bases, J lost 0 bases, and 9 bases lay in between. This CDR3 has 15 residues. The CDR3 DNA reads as TGTGCCAGCAGCCATGCCATTGGCTCCTACAATGAGCAGTTCTTC. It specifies CASSHAIGSYNEQFF.

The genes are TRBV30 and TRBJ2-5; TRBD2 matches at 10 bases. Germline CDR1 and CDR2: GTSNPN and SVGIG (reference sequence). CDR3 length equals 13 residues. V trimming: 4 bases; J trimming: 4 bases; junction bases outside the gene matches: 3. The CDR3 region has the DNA TGTGCCTGGAAGGTAGCGGGAGGAGAGACCCAGTACTTC. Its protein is CAWKVAGGETQYF.

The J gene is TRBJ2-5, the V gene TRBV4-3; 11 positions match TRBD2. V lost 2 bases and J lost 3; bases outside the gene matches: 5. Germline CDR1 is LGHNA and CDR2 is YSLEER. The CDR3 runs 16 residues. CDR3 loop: CASSQTLAGGEETQYF. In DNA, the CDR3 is TGCGCCAGCAGCCAAACTTTAGCGGGAGGGGAAGAGACCCAGTACTTC.

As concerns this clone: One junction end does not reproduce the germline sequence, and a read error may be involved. The CDR3 reads CVGQSGPNSPLHF. In DNA, the CDR3 is TGCGTGGGTCAAAGCGGGCCCAATTCACCCCTCCACTTT. The J gene is TRBJ1-6, the V gene TRBV28; D is unclear. Per germline, CDR1 MDHEN and CDR2 SYDVKM. The CDR3 consists of 13 residues.

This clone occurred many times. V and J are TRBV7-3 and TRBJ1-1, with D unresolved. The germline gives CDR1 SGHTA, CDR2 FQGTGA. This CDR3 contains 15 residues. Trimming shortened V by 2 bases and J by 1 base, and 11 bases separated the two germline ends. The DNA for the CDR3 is TGTGCCAGCAGCTTACTCCGGCAGGCGAACACTGAAGCTTTCTTT. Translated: CASSLLRQANTEAFF.

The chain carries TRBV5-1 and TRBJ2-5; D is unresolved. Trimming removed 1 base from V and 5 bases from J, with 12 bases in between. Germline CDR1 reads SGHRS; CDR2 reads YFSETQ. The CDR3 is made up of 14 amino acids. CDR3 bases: TGCGCCAGCAGCTTGTTTTACGGGCTGGAGACCCAGTACTTC. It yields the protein CASSLFYGLETQYF.

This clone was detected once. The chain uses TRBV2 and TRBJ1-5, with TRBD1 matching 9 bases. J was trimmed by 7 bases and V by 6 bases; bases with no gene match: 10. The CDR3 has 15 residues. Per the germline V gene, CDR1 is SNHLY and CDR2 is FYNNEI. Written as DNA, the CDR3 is TGTGCCAGCAGCGGACAGGGGCAAGGGGGCCAGCCCCAGCATTTT. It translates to CASSGQGQGGQPQHF.